This entry lists 18 T cell receptor beta chains sequenced from one sample in a study of T cells in Graves' hyperthyroidism and ophthalmopathy. Amplified TCR beta CDR3 regions came from RNA transcripts. HTBI primers were used for first-round RT-PCR of the TCR CDR3. TCRdb itself ran the multiplex PCR reads through MiXCR, one entry per CDR3 protein. The profile shows 600,000 to 650,000 distinct CDR3 sequences, less than 25% of them singletons. The sequenced sample consisted of blood. These receptors were obtained from a man in his thirties or forties with Graves' ophthalmopathy.

The sample holds a few counts of this clonotype. The chain joins TRBV7-2 to TRBJ2-1, with D possibly matching TRBD2 (5 bases). The CDR3 loop spans 14 amino acids. V gave up 2 bases and J gave up 9 bases, with 14 bases separating them. CDR1 is SGHTA and CDR2 is FQGNSA in the germline V gene. CDR3 DNA: TGTGCCAGCAGCTTAATGGCCGTTCGGGGTGAGCAGTTCTTC. Translated, it gives CASSLMAVRGEQFF.

This clonotype was detected many times. The chain links TRBV18 to TRBJ2-7; the match to TRBD1 covers 8 bases. Germline CDR1 reads KGHSH; CDR2 reads LQKENI. The V and J ends lost 3 bases and 3 bases, in that order; junction bases with no gene match: 7. The length of the CDR3 is 15 residues. The CDR3 protein is CASSPSDRAFYEQYF. Here the CDR3 DNA reads TGTGCCAGCTCACCCTCGGACAGGGCCTTCTACGAGCAGTACTTC.

This clonotype has a handful of counts. V gene TRBV7-2 combines with J gene TRBJ2-3; D call uncertain. From germline, CDR1 is SGHTA and CDR2 FQGNSA. The CDR3 is 14 residues long. The ends were cut back, 6 bases at V and 6 bases at J, with 16 bases in the middle. The CDR3 loop is CASSSTLSWDTQYF. The CDR3 bases are TGTGCCAGCAGTTCAACCCTTTCCTGGGATACGCAGTATTTT.

The gene calls are TRBV28 and TRBJ2-3; D may match TRBD1 or TRBD2 (7 bases each). Between the trimmed V and J ends, which lost 2 bases and 6 bases, there was a span of 12 bases. This CDR3 has 14 amino acids. Per germline, CDR1 MDHEN and CDR2 SYDVKM. For the CDR3, the DNA is TGTGCCAGCAGTTTACCCAGGGGGGGCGATACGCAGTATTTT. Translated: CASSLPRGGDTQYF.

V and J are TRBV6-4 and TRBJ1-6; maybe TRBD1 (5 bases). Germline V gene sequence: CDR1 MRHNA, CDR2 SNTAGT. Trimming pared 6 bases from V and 8 bases from J, leaving 17 bases between. The CDR3 contains 15 residues. This chain's CDR3 is CASSHPGRVHSPLHF. DNA for the CDR3: TGTGCCAGCAGCCATCCGGGACGGGTCCATTCACCCCTCCACTTT.

There are a few counts of this clonotype. The genes are TRBV18 and TRBJ1-2; TRBD1 is a possible D gene (5 bases). V dropped 0 bases and J dropped 6 bases, with 14 bases sitting between them. Germline V gene data show CDR1 as KGHSH and CDR2 as LQKENI. The CDR3 contains 15 residues. Here the CDR3 DNA reads TGTGCCAGCTCACCACCGTCAGGGCACGAAAATGGCTACACCTTC. Protein: CASSPPSGHENGYTF.

The CDR3 DNA follows: TGCGCCAGCAGCTTGGCACCCCCTGCAGGCTCGAGGGGCTACACCTTC. Protein sequence: CASSLAPPAGSRGYTF. The chain is built from TRBV5-1 and TRBJ1-2, with D hard to call. CDR1 is SGHRS, CDR2 YFSETQ, per germline. This CDR3 comprises 16 residues. V was shortened by 0 bases and J by 8 bases, with 20 bases between the two germline ends.

Regarding this clonotype: No conserved phenylalanine or tryptophan ends this CDR3, so it is likely a read error. The V gene is TRBV12-3 or TRBV12-4, the J gene TRBJ1-1; TRBD1 agrees at 7 bases. Trimming removed 0 bases from V and 7 bases from J; junction bases left unmatched: 2. The CDR3 loop spans 13 amino acids. This CDR3 is CASSLARTGEAFL. CDR3 coding DNA: TGTGCCAGCAGTTTAGCCCGGACAGGTGAAGCTTTCCTT.

This clonotype was seen a few times. This chain links TRBV12-3 or TRBV12-4 with TRBJ2-2; no firm D call. CDR3 size: 13 residues. Trimming took off 7 bases at V and 6 bases at J, with 12 bases between the two ends. The CDR3, as DNA: TGTGCCAGCACCAACCAAATAGCCGGGGAGCTGTTTTTT. Residues: CASTNQIAGELFF.

This chain's CDR3 is CSARDPENQPQHF. In DNA form, the CDR3 reads TGCAGTGCTAGAGATCCCGAAAATCAGCCCCAGCATTTT. The chain couples TRBV20-1 to TRBJ1-5, with D unclear. V was shortened by 0 bases and J by 4 bases, with 7 bases between the two germline ends. Germline V gene lookup returns CDR1 DFQATT and CDR2 SNEGSKA (reference sequence). The CDR3 runs to 13 residues.

This clonotype was observed a handful of times. The V call is TRBV5-1, the J call TRBJ1-5; possibly TRBD1 for D (5 bases). This CDR3 contains 15 residues. Germline V lookup: CDR1 SGHRS, CDR2 YFSETQ. Trimming shortened V by 4 bases and J by 7 bases, and 18 bases separated the two germline ends. The CDR3: CASSLTGQAGQPQHF. CDR3 in DNA: TGCGCCAGCAGCCTTACGGGGCAGGCAGGCCAGCCCCAGCATTTT.

This clonotype appeared a few times. This sequence may be a read error, since a much larger clone differs from it by one base. The chain recombines TRBV6-2 or TRBV6-3 with TRBJ1-5; D remains unclear. The CDR3 has 15 amino acids. Germline CDR1 is MNHEY and CDR2 is SVGEGT. For the CDR3, the DNA is TGTGCCAGCAAGGCTGACGGAGCCATCAATCAGCCCCGGCATTTT. Protein sequence: CASKADGAINQPRHF.

The chain has TRBV20-1 and TRBJ1-2; no clear D gene. This CDR3 region has 14 residues. Trimming cost V 3 bases and J 0 bases, with 11 bases left between them. Germline-derived CDR1 and CDR2 are DFQATT and SNEGSKA (reference sequence). CDR3 amino acids: CSASAPIPNYGYTF. The CDR3 DNA is TGCAGTGCTAGCGCCCCGATCCCTAACTATGGCTACACCTTC.

This clonotype appeared many times. The chain links TRBV30 to TRBJ1-5, with 7 bases identical to TRBD1. The CDR3 consists of 12 residues. The germline gives CDR1 GTSNPN, CDR2 SVGIG (reference sequence). The V segment lost 4 bases and the J segment 7 bases; nucleotides outside the gene matches: 4. CDR3 DNA sequence: TGTGCCTGGAACAGGGGAGGCCAGCCCCAGCATTTT. Amino acids: CAWNRGGQPQHF.

Ten or more counts support this clonotype. The V call is TRBV6-1, the J call TRBJ1-1; 8 bases map to TRBD1. Germline CDR1 reads MNHNS; CDR2 reads SASEGT. The V segment lost 7 bases and the J segment 5 bases; nucleotides outside the gene matches: 9. This CDR3 has 14 residues. This CDR3 reads CASTETGGGTEAFF. CDR3 DNA: TGTGCCAGCACCGAAACAGGGGGAGGGACTGAAGCTTTCTTT.

This clonotype has just a few counts. The chain carries TRBV20-1 and TRBJ2-1, with D tentatively TRBD2 (6 bases). CDR1 and CDR2 (germline): DFQATT, SNEGSKA (reference sequence). CDR3 length: 12 residues. V lost 2 bases, J lost 9 bases, and 11 bases lay in between. In DNA form, the CDR3 reads TGCAGTGCTAGATCTCCGGGAGTTGAGCAGTTCTTC. Translated, it gives CSARSPGVEQFF.

A few counts support this clonotype. The CDR3 is CSVGRAGETQYF. CDR3 DNA: TGCAGCGTTGGCAGGGCGGGAGAGACCCAGTACTTC. The gene calls are TRBV29-1 and TRBJ2-5, with D perhaps TRBD1 or TRBD2 (5 bases each). The V gene's germline CDR1 is SQVTM and CDR2 ANQGSEA. The CDR3 has 12 amino acids. V was clipped by 4 bases and J by 4 bases, with 10 bases between them.

The chain combines TRBV7-2 with TRBJ2-3; 13 bases match TRBD2. The V gene end was trimmed by 3 bases and the J gene end by 6 bases; junction bases not matched to a gene: 3. The germline gives CDR1 SGHTA, CDR2 FQGNSA. The CDR3 runs to 15 residues. The CDR3 is CASSLGTSGKDTQYF. Here the CDR3 DNA reads TGTGCCAGCAGCTTGGGGACTAGCGGGAAGGATACGCAGTATTTT.